This T cell receptor (beta chain) derives from a study of CD8 T cells in Susac syndrome. With random hexamers, roughly 0.45 to 1 ug RNA was reverse transcribed. It was immunoSEQ multiplex PCR that amplified TCR beta CDR3 across 54 Vbeta and 13 Jbeta. TCRdb redid the calling of the immunoSEQ multiplex PCR reads with MiXCR, one entry per CDR3 protein. The repertoire includes about 130,000 distinct CDR3 sequences, roughly 95% of them detected once, and 0.09% to 0.15% sits in the top ten. High-throughput TCR beta sequencing covered peripheral CD8+ and CD4+ T cells. The CDR3 runs 14 residues. The V end lost 1 base, the J end lost 4 bases, and 8 bases lay between the germline ends. Looked up from germline, CDR1 is LNHNV and CDR2 is YYDKDF (reference sequence).

The receptor comes from a human donor in good health. The rearrangement joins TRBV15 to TRBJ1-5; D is undetermined. Sequenced material: CD4+ T cells from PBMCs. The CDR3 here is CATSRATANQPQHF. Written as DNA, the CDR3 is TGTGCCACCAGCAGAGCAACGGCTAATCAGCCCCAGCATTTT. Complete variable domain (other parts from reference TRBV15 and TRBJ1-5): DAMVIQNPRYQVTQFGKPVTLSCSQTLNHNVMYWYQQKSSQAPKLLFHYYDKDFNNEADTPDNFQSRRPNTSFCFLDIRSPGLGDTAMYLCATSRATANQPQHFGDGTRLSIL.